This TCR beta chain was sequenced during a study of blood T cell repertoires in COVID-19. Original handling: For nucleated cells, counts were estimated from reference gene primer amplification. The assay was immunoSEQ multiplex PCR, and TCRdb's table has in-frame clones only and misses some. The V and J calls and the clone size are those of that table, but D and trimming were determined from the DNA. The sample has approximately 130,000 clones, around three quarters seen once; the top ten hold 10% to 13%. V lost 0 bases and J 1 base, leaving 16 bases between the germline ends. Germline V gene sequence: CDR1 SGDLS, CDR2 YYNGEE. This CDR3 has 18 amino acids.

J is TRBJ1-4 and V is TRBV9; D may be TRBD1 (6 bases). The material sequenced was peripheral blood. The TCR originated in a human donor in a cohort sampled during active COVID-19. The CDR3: CASSVGITGLGTNEKLFF. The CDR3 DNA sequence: TGTGCCAGCAGCGTAGGGATTACAGGGCTGGGAACTAATGAAAAACTGTTTTTT.